The 19 T cell receptor beta chains below come from one sample, sequenced in a study of T cells after yellow fever vaccination. TCRdb reprocessed the 5' RACE reads with MiXCR, giving one entry per CDR3 protein. The sample includes tens of thousands of distinct CDR3 sequences, 6.5% to 9% of them seen just once. The specimen comprised CD8+ T cells sorted from PBMCs, sampled 15 days after the yellow fever booster vaccination. These receptors were taken from a man aged 25-45 years who received the YFV17D yellow fever vaccine.

This clonotype was counted ten times or more. V gene TRBV25-1 combines with J gene TRBJ2-1, with unresolved D. From germline, CDR1 is MGHDK and CDR2 SYGVNS. With 3 bases removed from V and 8 bases from J, the gap between germline ends came to 5 bases. There are 11 residues in the CDR3. The CDR3 sequence: CASSDLDEQFF. The CDR3 bases are TGTGCCAGCAGTGACCTAGATGAGCAGTTCTTC.

This clonotype was picked up many times. This chain links TRBV5-1 with TRBJ1-1, with a weak D call TRBD1 (6 bases). V was trimmed by 4 bases and J by 7 bases, leaving 8 bases between them. The CDR3 runs 11 residues. Germline CDR1 SGHRS, CDR2 YFSETQ. CDR3 region: CASSPGVEAFF. CDR3 DNA sequence: TGCGCCAGCAGCCCAGGGGTTGAAGCTTTCTTT.

A remark on this clonotype: This could be a read error, since a much larger clone is one nucleotide away. J is TRBJ1-6 and V is TRBV12-3 or TRBV12-4; D gene ambiguous. The CDR3 has 16 residues. V was pared by 9 bases and J by 9 bases, with 24 bases between. DNA for the CDR3: TGTGCCAGTCCGGGGAACGACACGACTAGGCGTTCACCCCTCCACTTT. Translating it yields CASPGNDTTRRSPLHF.

This clonotype was picked up many times. This chain links TRBV29-1 with TRBJ2-3, with unresolved D. V was pared by 1 base and J by 6 bases, with 11 bases between. Germline V CDR1 and CDR2: SQVTM, ANQGSEA. This CDR3 has 13 amino acids. The CDR3 reads CSVEAVAIDTQYF. Here the CDR3 DNA reads TGCAGCGTTGAAGCAGTCGCTATCGATACGCAGTATTTT.

This clonotype came up a few times. As DNA, the CDR3 is TGTGCCACCAGCAGACGTTCCGGTGATACGCAGTATTTT. This sequence encodes CATSRRSGDTQYF. The genes are TRBV15 and TRBJ2-3; D remains unclear. Germline V CDR1 and CDR2: LNHNV, YYDKDF (reference sequence). V shed 2 bases and J shed 6 bases, with 9 bases lying between them. The CDR3 is 13 amino acids. Using reference TRBV15 and TRBJ2-3 for the parts outside the CDR3, the full variable domain is DAMVIQNPRYQVTQFGKPVTLSCSQTLNHNVMYWYQQKSSQAPKLLFHYYDKDFNNEADTPDNFQSRRPNTSFCFLDIRSPGLGDTAMYLCATSRRSGDTQYFGPGTRLTVL.

This clonotype was counted many times. The chain couples TRBV2 to TRBJ2-7, with 7 bases identical to TRBD2. Trimming cost V 11 bases and J 4 bases; bases outside gene matches: 5. This CDR3 is 11 amino acids long. Germline V gives CDR1 SNHLY, CDR2 FYNNEI. Written as DNA, the CDR3 is TGTGCCCTACGAGCGGGGTACGAGCAGTACTTC. Translation gives CALRAGYEQYF.

In this sample, this clonotype turned up a few times. The J gene is TRBJ2-1, the V gene TRBV6-9; D gene unclear. Trimming removed 4 bases from V and 15 bases from J, with 7 bases in between. Germline CDR1 and CDR2: MNHGY and SVAAGI. The CDR3 runs 9 residues. CDR3 nucleotides: TGTGCCAGCAGTTGCAGGCGGTTCTTC. It codes for CASSCRRFF.

The chain couples TRBV19 to TRBJ2-5; TRBD1 or TRBD2 may be the D gene (5 bases each). Germline values: CDR1 LNHDA, CDR2 SQIVND (reference sequence). The CDR3 has 16 amino acids. V gave up 9 bases and J gave up 1 base, with 21 bases separating them. The CDR3 spells CASSRAYEGPQETQYF. Written as DNA, the CDR3 is TGTGCCAGCTCCCGGGCCTATGAGGGGCCCCAAGAGACCCAGTACTTC.

Regarding this clonotype: This may arise from a read error, as a much more abundant clone is one base away. J is TRBJ2-3 and V is TRBV15; TRBD2 agrees at 9 bases. The CDR3 extends over 16 amino acids. Germline CDR1 and CDR2: LNHNV and YYDKDF (reference sequence). V shed 2 bases and J 1 base; nucleotides not matched to a gene: 4. The CDR3 coding sequence is TGTGCCACCAGCAGAAACGTAGCGGGAGGCACAGATACGCAGTATTTT. Its translation is CATSRNVAGGTDTQYF.

At least ten counts were recorded for this clonotype. This chain uses TRBV5-6 with TRBJ1-4; D might be TRBD1 (6 bases). This CDR3 region has 15 residues. V was pared by 0 bases and J by 8 bases, with 14 bases between. CDR1 is SGHDT and CDR2 is YYEEEE in the germline V gene. CDR3 region: CASSLDPQRGEKLFF. The CDR3 DNA is TGTGCCAGCAGCTTGGACCCCCAGAGGGGGGAAAAACTGTTTTTT.

The gene calls are TRBV25-1 and TRBJ2-7, with D possibly being TRBD2 (6 bases). Trimming left V 6 bases short and J 12 bases short, with 18 bases between. The CDR3 sequence is 12 residues long. CDR1 and CDR2 from the germline V gene are MGHDK and SYGVNS. CDR3 amino acids: CASSPGGSERYF. CDR3 bases: TGTGCCAGCAGCCCCGGGGGATCGGAACGGTACTTC.

This clonotype was found many times. CDR3 in DNA: TGCGCCAGCAGGGAGGGACTGGAGCAGTACTTC. Its protein is CASREGLEQYF. The rearrangement uses TRBV10-2 and TRBJ2-7; the D gene is possibly TRBD2 (6 bases). In germline, CDR1 is WSHSY, CDR2 SAAADI. The CDR3 is 11 amino acids. Between the trimmed V and J ends, which lost 6 bases and 7 bases, there was a span of 10 bases.

The sample holds many counts of this clonotype. The chain joins TRBV12-3 or TRBV12-4 to TRBJ2-3; tentative D call: TRBD2 (6 bases). V lost 4 bases and J lost 6, with 20 bases in between. The CDR3 length is 16 residues. The CDR3 DNA reads as TGTGCCAGCAGTTGGGCCTTAGCGGAGGAAAGTGATACGCAGTATTTT. It yields the protein CASSWALAEESDTQYF.

On this clonotype: A single base separates this from a much larger clone, so it may be a read error. Here the CDR3 omits its conserved ending phenylalanine or tryptophan, so a read error is the likely source. V and J are TRBV28 and TRBJ2-1; D is undetermined. The CDR3 runs 16 residues. Trimming stripped 3 bases from V and 5 bases from J, with 17 bases between. The germline CDR1 and CDR2 sequences are MDHEN and SYDVKM. The CDR3 sequence: CASSFPQGQRDNEQFL. The CDR3 region has the DNA TGTGCCAGCAGTTTCCCACAAGGGCAAAGGGACAATGAGCAGTTCTTA.

This clonotype occurred many times. The chain recombines TRBV15 with TRBJ2-5, with D perhaps matching TRBD1 (5 bases). CDR1 is LNHNV, CDR2 YYDKDF, per germline (reference sequence). The CDR3 is 14 amino acids. V gave up 3 bases and J gave up 2 bases, with 10 bases separating them. This chain's CDR3 is CATSSFDSQETQYF. DNA of the CDR3: TGTGCCACCAGCAGTTTCGACAGTCAAGAGACCCAGTACTTC.

This clonotype occurred many times. The V call is TRBV28, the J call TRBJ2-7; D possibly corresponds to TRBD2 (6 bases). CDR1 and CDR2 from the germline V gene are MDHEN and SYDVKM. Trimming shortened V by 6 bases and J by 0 bases, and 12 bases separated the two germline ends. The CDR3 loop spans 14 amino acids. The CDR3 is CASSPRGSSYEQYF. The CDR3 coding sequence is TGTGCCAGCAGCCCACGGGGGAGCTCCTACGAGCAGTACTTC.

Only a few counts were recorded for this clonotype. V is TRBV7-9 and J is TRBJ2-5, with 15 bases identical to TRBD2. The germline CDR1 and CDR2 sequences are SEHNR and FQNEAQ (reference sequence). V was clipped by 4 bases and J by 4 bases; unmatched bases: 4. The CDR3 spans 16 residues. The CDR3 DNA reads TGTGCCAGCAGCTCATGGACTAGCGGGAGGGTAGAGACCCAGTACTTC. Amino acid sequence: CASSSWTSGRVETQYF.

This clonotype was observed many times. The CDR3 region is CASSLEAGLAGANEQYF. Written as DNA, the CDR3 is TGTGCCAGCAGTTTAGAGGCGGGACTAGCGGGAGCGAACGAGCAGTACTTC. The V gene is TRBV12-3 or TRBV12-4, the J gene TRBJ2-7, with 14 bases identical to TRBD2. V lost 1 base and J lost 5; bases outside the gene matches: 7. The CDR3 loop spans 17 amino acids.

This clonotype was counted between two and nine times. The chain carries TRBV7-9 and TRBJ2-1; 8 bases match TRBD2. V dropped 5 bases and J dropped 14; count of bases not matched to a gene: 8. The CDR3 is 12 amino acids. The germline V gene has CDR1 SEHNR and CDR2 FQNEAQ (reference sequence). CDR3 in DNA: TGTGCCAGCAGCCCGACCGGGACTAGGGAGTTCTTC. This encodes CASSPTGTREFF.